What follows are 30 T cell receptor beta chains derived from one specimen sequenced in a study of T cell changes during pregnancy in multiple sclerosis. Produced via immunoSEQ multiplex PCR; TCRdb's table is partial and in-frame only. The table records around 34,000 clones, about 90% of them present only once. The input for sequencing was CD8+ T cells from peripheral blood mononuclear cells, taken after pregnancy. All receptors derive from a female donor with multiple sclerosis, enrolled in a pregnancy study.

V gene TRBV2 combines with J gene TRBJ2-3, with TRBD2 matching over 8 bases. Germline V gene sequence: CDR1 SNHLY, CDR2 FYNNEI. This CDR3 spans 18 amino acids. Losses at the gene ends were 1 base for V and 5 bases for J; bases not matched to a gene: 14. The CDR3 sequence is CASSEGFSGGGPRDTQYF. The DNA of the CDR3 is TGTGCCAGCAGTGAAGGGTTCTCGGGGGGGGGCCCGAGAGATACGCAGTATTTT.

J is TRBJ2-1 and V is TRBV25-1; 7 positions agree with TRBD1. CDR1 MGHDK and CDR2 SYGVNS come from the germline V gene. V lost 1 base and J lost 8; bases outside the gene matches: 17. This CDR3 contains 18 residues. CDR3: CASSESVRRTGTRDEQFF. Written as DNA, the CDR3 is TGTGCCAGCAGTGAATCCGTCAGGAGGACAGGTACGAGGGATGAGCAGTTCTTC.

The chain has TRBV7-9 and TRBJ1-4; 7 bases align to TRBD1. Germline CDR1 is SEHNR and CDR2 is FQNEAQ (reference sequence). The V and J ends lost 5 bases and 8 bases, in that order; junction bases with no gene match: 5. This CDR3 is 13 amino acids long. The CDR3 nucleotides are TGTGCCAGCAGCCCAGGGGGGCTAGAAAAACTGTTTTTT. Encoded protein: CASSPGGLEKLFF.

CDR3 sequence: CAGWEGLLDTEAFF. The CDR3, as DNA: TGTGCCGGATGGGAGGGCTTGTTGGACACTGAAGCTTTCTTT. This rearrangement joins TRBV6-4 to TRBJ1-1; the D is unclear. Per germline, CDR1 MRHNA and CDR2 SNTAGT. V was shortened by 11 bases and J by 3 bases, with 19 bases between the two germline ends. This CDR3 has 14 amino acids.

This sequence joins TRBV5-5 and TRBJ2-3, with 7 bases aligning to TRBD2. Per the germline V gene, CDR1 is SGHKS and CDR2 is YYEKEE (reference sequence). This CDR3 has 14 amino acids. The J segment lost 6 bases and the V segment lost 1 base, leaving 5 bases of the junction unmatched. CDR3 sequence: CASSLQRGLDTQYF. The CDR3 DNA sequence: TGTGCCAGCAGCTTGCAGCGGGGATTGGATACGCAGTATTTT. The variable domain in full, completed from reference TRBV5-5 and TRBJ2-3, reads DAGVTQSPTHLIKTRGQQVTLRCSPISGHKSVSWYQQVLGQGPQFIFQYYEKEERGRGNFPDRFSARQFPNYSSELNVNALLLGDSALYLCASSLQRGLDTQYFGPGTRLTVL.

This clone came up a few times. V usage is TRBV10-3 and J usage is TRBJ1-1; 9 bases line up with TRBD1. Germline V gene data show CDR1 as ENHRY and CDR2 as SYGVKD. This CDR3 comprises 13 residues. V lost 3 bases, J lost 6 bases, and 2 bases stayed unmatched. This CDR3 reads CAISEQGAAEAFF. CDR3 sequence (DNA): TGTGCCATCAGTGAACAGGGGGCGGCTGAAGCTTTCTTT.

The gene calls are TRBV25-1 and TRBJ1-2, with 7 bases that match TRBD1. The CDR3 totals 14 residues. Trimming took 6 bases from V and 10 from J; bases not matched to a gene: 14. Germline V lookup: CDR1 MGHDK, CDR2 SYGVNS. CDR3 in DNA: TGTGCCAGCAGCCCGGGACAGAGAGCCGGGCTCTACACCTTC. Protein product: CASSPGQRAGLYTF.

The rearrangement uses TRBV9 and TRBJ2-5; 7 nucleotides agree with TRBD1. The CDR3 is 14 amino acids. Germline V gives CDR1 SGDLS, CDR2 YYNGEE. V was clipped by 0 bases and J by 5 bases; unmatched bases: 4. The CDR3 sequence: CASSVGGGQETQYF. The CDR3 DNA is TGTGCCAGCAGCGTAGGTGGGGGACAGGAGACCCAGTACTTC.

The chain has TRBV11-2 and TRBJ2-3, with TRBD2 matching over 11 bases. This CDR3 is built from 15 residues. Unmatched junction bases numbered 9, after V lost 7 bases and J lost 6 bases. CDR1 is SGHAT, CDR2 FQNNGV, per germline. The CDR3 DNA reads TGTGCCAGCATCGCTAGCGGGGGGCTCAGGGATACGCAGTATTTT. Translation gives CASIASGGLRDTQYF.

This sequence joins TRBV4-3 and TRBJ2-5; D is perhaps TRBD2 (7 bases). The V gene's germline CDR1 is LGHNA and CDR2 YSLEER. The CDR3 extends over 15 amino acids. Trimming pared 0 bases from V and 5 bases from J, leaving 13 bases between. In DNA form, the CDR3 reads TGCGCCAGCAGCCAAGATAGGGGGGGATACGAGACCCAGTACTTC. As protein: CASSQDRGGYETQYF.

The V call is TRBV7-2, the J call TRBJ2-1; 8 nucleotides align to TRBD2. The CDR3 is made up of 14 amino acids. The ends lost 1 base at V and 9 bases at J; junction bases unmatched: 5. Germline V CDR1 and CDR2: SGHTA, FQGNSA. The CDR3 DNA reads as TGTGCCAGCAGCTTAGGCGGGGGGACGGGTGAGCAGTTCTTC. Translated: CASSLGGGTGEQFF.

The chain links TRBV10-3 to TRBJ1-5; no reliable D call. This CDR3 has 13 residues. Per germline, CDR1 ENHRY and CDR2 SYGVKD. The V end lost 0 bases, the J end lost 11 bases, and 11 bases lay between the germline ends. The CDR3 loop is CAISESDTPSQHF. CDR3 DNA sequence: TGTGCCATCAGTGAGTCCGACACCCCGTCCCAGCATTTT.

The CDR3, as DNA: TGCAGCGTTGAAGATAGGAACAGGGCGGACATTCAGTACTTC. Translated, it gives CSVEDRNRADIQYF. The chain combines TRBV29-1 with TRBJ2-4, with a possible D match to TRBD1 (6 bases). The V gene lost 0 bases and the J gene lost 8 bases, with 14 bases spanning the gap. This CDR3 is built from 14 residues. Germline V gives CDR1 SQVTM, CDR2 ANQGSEA.

This rearrangement joins TRBV5-1 to TRBJ2-3; tentative D call: TRBD1 (6 bases). Germline V lookup: CDR1 SGHRS, CDR2 YFSETQ. The CDR3 loop spans 15 amino acids. Trimming removed 5 bases from V and 0 bases from J, with 13 bases in between. The CDR3 DNA is TGCGCCAGCAGTCGATCACAGGGAAGCACAGATACGCAGTATTTT. The encoded protein is CASSRSQGSTDTQYF.

V is TRBV19 and J is TRBJ2-1, with D unresolved. Trimming took 4 bases from V and 10 from J, leaving 8 bases between them. This CDR3 has 11 residues. Germline values: CDR1 LNHDA, CDR2 SQIVND (reference sequence). CDR3 sequence (DNA): TGTGCCAGTAGTACGGGTCAGGAGCAGTTCTTC. This sequence encodes CASSTGQEQFF.

This sequence joins TRBV6-1 and TRBJ1-1; unclear D gene. The CDR3 contains 15 residues. Germline CDR1 reads MNHNS; CDR2 reads SASEGT. The ends were cut back, 1 base at V and 0 bases at J, with 9 bases in the middle. The DNA of the CDR3 is TGTGCCAGCAGTGAAGAAATACTGATGAACACTGAAGCTTTCTTT. Translating it yields CASSEEILMNTEAFF.

This clone came up once. The V call is TRBV6-5, the J call TRBJ2-5; 8 nucleotides align to TRBD1. From germline, CDR1 is MNHEY and CDR2 SVGAGI. The CDR3 is made up of 16 amino acids. V lost 0 bases to trimming and J lost 5 bases; unmatched junction nucleotides: 8. The CDR3 here is CASSYSVGQGLETQYF. CDR3 coding DNA: TGTGCCAGCAGTTACTCGGTCGGACAGGGCTTGGAGACCCAGTACTTC.

The CDR3 loop reads CASNSGQLNTEAFF. CDR3 coding DNA: TGTGCCAGCAACTCCGGACAGCTGAACACTGAAGCTTTCTTT. The chain employs TRBV9 and TRBJ1-1; maybe TRBD1 (6 bases). Germline CDR1 reads SGDLS; CDR2 reads YYNGEE. V was shortened by 6 bases and J by 0 bases, with 12 bases between the two germline ends. The CDR3 runs 14 residues.

The genes are TRBV4-3 and TRBJ1-2; 10 bases fit TRBD1. Germline loops: CDR1 LGHNA, CDR2 YSLEER. The CDR3 sequence is 16 residues long. V lost 2 bases and J lost 5; bases outside the gene matches: 8. The CDR3 coding sequence is TGCGCCAGCAGCCAACCTTGGGGGACAGGGGTTTATGGCTACACCTTC. This encodes CASSQPWGTGVYGYTF.

The V call is TRBV11-2, the J call TRBJ2-7, with 8 bases aligning to TRBD1. The V gene's germline CDR1 is SGHAT and CDR2 FQNNGV. Losses at the gene ends were 5 bases for V and 5 bases for J; bases not matched to a gene: 8. This CDR3 has 14 residues. Written as DNA, the CDR3 is TGTGCCAGCAGCCTACGACAGGGGCTCAACGAGCAGTACTTC. Translation gives CASSLRQGLNEQYF.

The chain links TRBV13 to TRBJ1-1; 7 bases are a match to TRBD1. CDR3 length equals 15 residues. Germline V CDR1 and CDR2: PRHDT, FYEKMQ (reference sequence). The V gene end was trimmed by 5 bases and the J gene end by 1 base; junction bases not matched to a gene: 7. CDR3 sequence reads: CASSPPQGPNTEAFF. Here the CDR3 DNA reads TGTGCCAGCAGCCCACCACAGGGGCCGAACACTGAAGCTTTCTTT.

The genes are TRBV7-9 and TRBJ2-3; weak D call: TRBD2 (6 bases). The CDR3 totals 14 residues. V was pared by 7 bases and J by 2 bases, with 13 bases between. CDR1 and CDR2 from the germline V gene are SEHNR and FQNEAQ (reference sequence). CDR3: CASTWGESTDTQYF. The CDR3 coding sequence is TGTGCCAGCACCTGGGGGGAATCCACAGATACGCAGTATTTT.

This clone was counted a single time. This chain joins TRBV4-2 and TRBJ2-7, with D perhaps matching TRBD2 (6 bases). The CDR3 runs 14 residues. Germline V lookup: CDR1 LGHNA, CDR2 YNFKEQ. Trimming cost V 0 bases and J 5 bases, with 11 bases left between them. The CDR3 reads CASSQDLEGNEQYF. The CDR3 bases are TGTGCCAGCAGCCAAGATTTGGAGGGTAACGAGCAGTACTTC.

The V gene is TRBV10-3, the J gene TRBJ1-1; weak D call: TRBD1 (5 bases). V lost 4 bases and J lost 10, with 16 bases in between. Germline assignment: CDR1 ENHRY and CDR2 SYGVKD. The CDR3 is 13 residues long. This CDR3 reads CAISGVRREGAFF. In DNA, the CDR3 is TGTGCCATCAGTGGGGTTCGCAGGGAGGGAGCTTTCTTT.

The rearrangement uses TRBV7-6 and TRBJ1-2, with D unresolved. CDR3 length: 13 residues. V was cut by 0 bases and J by 7 bases, with 9 bases left in between. CDR1 and CDR2 (germline): SGHVS, FNYEAQ. CDR3 nucleotide sequence: TGTGCCAGCAGCTTAGCCTATCTTATTGGCTACACCTTC. Protein: CASSLAYLIGYTF.

V usage is TRBV9 and J usage is TRBJ1-2; 11 bases fit TRBD1. Trimming took 4 bases from V and 6 from J; bases not matched to a gene: 5. This CDR3 is 14 amino acids long. The germline V gene encodes CDR1 SGDLS and CDR2 YYNGEE. The DNA for the CDR3 is TGTGCCAGCAGCCCCTGGGACAGGGGGGATGGCTACACCTTC. This codes for CASSPWDRGDGYTF. The whole variable domain, remainder taken from reference TRBV9 and TRBJ1-2, is DSGVTQTPKHLITATGQRVTLRCSPRSGDLSVYWYQQSLDQGLQFLIQYYNGEERAKGNILERFSAQQFPDLHSELNLSSLELGDSALYFCASSPWDRGDGYTFGSGTRLTVV.

The chain links TRBV19 to TRBJ2-3; 8 bases agree with TRBD1. CDR1 is LNHDA, CDR2 SQIVND, per germline (reference sequence). The CDR3 covers 14 residues. J lost 4 bases, V lost 7 bases, and 7 bases had no gene match. The CDR3 protein is CASTPGTGPDTQYF. CDR3 sequence (DNA): TGTGCCAGTACCCCCGGGACAGGTCCAGATACGCAGTATTTT.

The genes are TRBV6-5 and TRBJ2-7; possibly TRBD1 for D (5 bases). CDR3 length equals 14 residues. The germline V gene encodes CDR1 MNHEY and CDR2 SVGAGI. V was clipped by 5 bases and J by 4 bases, with 15 bases between them. The CDR3 is CASSIVSGFYEQYF. The CDR3 DNA follows: TGTGCCAGCAGTATTGTCTCAGGGTTTTACGAGCAGTACTTC.

CDR3 region: CASSQDQTATNEKLFF. The CDR3, as DNA: TGCGCCAGCAGCCAAGACCAGACAGCAACTAATGAAAAACTGTTTTTT. The V and J genes are TRBV4-3 and TRBJ1-4; D perhaps matches TRBD1 (5 bases). Germline V gene lookup returns CDR1 LGHNA and CDR2 YSLEER. With 0 bases removed from V and 0 bases from J, the gap between germline ends came to 8 bases. The CDR3 runs to 16 residues.

The chain is built from TRBV7-9 and TRBJ2-3; D is possibly TRBD2 (6 bases). V was cut by 7 bases and J by 0 bases, with 11 bases left in between. The CDR3 loop spans 14 amino acids. CDR1 is SEHNR, CDR2 FQNEAQ, per germline (reference sequence). CDR3 sequence (DNA): TGTGCCAGCACCGACGGGACTAGCACAGATACGCAGTATTTT. Its protein product is CASTDGTSTDTQYF.